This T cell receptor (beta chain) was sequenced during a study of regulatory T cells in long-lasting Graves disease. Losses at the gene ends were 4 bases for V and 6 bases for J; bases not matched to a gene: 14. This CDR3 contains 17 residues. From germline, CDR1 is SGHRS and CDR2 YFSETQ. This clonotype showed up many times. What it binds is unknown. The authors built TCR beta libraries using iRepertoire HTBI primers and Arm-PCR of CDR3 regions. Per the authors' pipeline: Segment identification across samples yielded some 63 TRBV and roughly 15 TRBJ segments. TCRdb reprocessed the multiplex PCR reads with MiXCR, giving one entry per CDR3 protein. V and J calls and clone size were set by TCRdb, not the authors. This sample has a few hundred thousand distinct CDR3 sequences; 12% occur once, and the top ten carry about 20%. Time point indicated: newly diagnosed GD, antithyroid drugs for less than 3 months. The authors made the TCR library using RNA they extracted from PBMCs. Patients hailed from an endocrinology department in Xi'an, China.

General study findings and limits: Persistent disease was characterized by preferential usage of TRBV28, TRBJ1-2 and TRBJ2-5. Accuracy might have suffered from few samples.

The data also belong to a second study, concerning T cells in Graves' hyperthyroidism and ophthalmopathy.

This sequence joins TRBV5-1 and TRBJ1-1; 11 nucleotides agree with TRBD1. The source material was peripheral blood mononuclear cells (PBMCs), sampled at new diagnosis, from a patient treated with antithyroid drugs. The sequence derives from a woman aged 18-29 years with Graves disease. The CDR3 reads CASSGDRGARSRSEAFF. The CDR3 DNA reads TGCGCCAGCAGCGGGGACAGGGGGGCTCGATCGAGATCTGAAGCTTTCTTT.